These 30 T cell receptor beta chains originate from one sample sequenced in a study of blood T cell repertoires in COVID-19. Here immunoSEQ multiplex PCR was the method, and the copy in TCRdb shows in-frame clones only, minus some. This table holds around 64,000 clones, just over 90% found once. Sequencing used peripheral blood. The receptors derive from a human donor in a cohort sampled during active COVID-19.

The chain links TRBV18 to TRBJ2-1; the D gene is possibly TRBD2 (5 bases). There are 15 residues in the CDR3. Trimming pared 2 bases from V and 3 bases from J, leaving 11 bases between. Germline loops: CDR1 KGHSH, CDR2 LQKENI. The CDR3 reads CASSPRVGSYNEQFF. CDR3 DNA: TGTGCCAGCTCACCAAGGGTTGGGAGCTACAATGAGCAGTTCTTC.

The chain links TRBV6-2 or TRBV6-3 to TRBJ2-7; TRBD1 matches at 7 bases. The V gene's germline CDR1 is MNHEY and CDR2 SVGEGT. The CDR3 runs 15 residues. The V segment lost 2 bases and the J segment 2 bases; nucleotides outside the gene matches: 6. The CDR3 nucleotides are TGTGCCAGCAGTTACCTTCCCCAGGGGGCCTACGAGCAGTACTTC. It yields the protein CASSYLPQGAYEQYF.

CDR3 amino acids: CAISESGGTSPDEQFF. CDR3 nucleotides: TGTGCCATCAGTGAGTCGGGGGGGACTTCCCCGGATGAGCAGTTCTTC. The gene calls are TRBV10-3 and TRBJ2-1; 7 nucleotides agree with TRBD2. The CDR3 totals 16 residues. CDR1 and CDR2 from the germline V gene are ENHRY and SYGVKD. The junction had 10 bases not matched to a gene; V was cut back by 0 bases and J by 8 bases.

This clone is a singleton in its sample. This chain connects TRBV7-2 to TRBJ2-5; 8 nucleotides line up with TRBD2. J lost 5 bases, V lost 5 bases, and 4 bases had no gene match. CDR3 size: 13 residues. The germline V gene has CDR1 SGHTA and CDR2 FQGNSA. The chain's CDR3 is CASSRSGSETQYF. CDR3 nucleotides: TGTGCCAGCAGCCGAAGCGGGAGTGAGACCCAGTACTTC. The variable domain in full, with the rest retrieved from reference TRBV7-2 and TRBJ2-5, is GAGVSQSPSNKVTEKGKDVELRCDPISGHTALYWYRQSLGQGLEFLIYFQGNSAPDKSGLPSDRFSAERTGGSVSTLTIQRTQQEDSAVYLCASSRSGSETQYFGPGTRLLVL.

V gene TRBV4-3 combines with J gene TRBJ2-2; D gene uncertain. The V end lost 0 bases, the J end lost 6 bases, and 8 bases lay between the germline ends. In germline, CDR1 is LGHNA, CDR2 YSLEER. CDR3 size: 14 residues. Here the CDR3 DNA reads TGCGCCAGCAGCCAAGATCAGTTCTCCGGGGAGCTGTTTTTT. Its translation: CASSQDQFSGELFF.

The chain employs TRBV3-1 (or the pseudogene TRBV3-2) and TRBJ2-7; D may be TRBD1 (6 bases). The V gene lost 1 base and the J gene lost 4 bases, with 14 bases spanning the gap. The germline V gene has CDR1 LGHDT and CDR2 YNNKEL (reference sequence). The CDR3 runs to 15 residues. In DNA form, the CDR3 reads TGTGCCAGCAGCCAAGCGTGGACAGCCCTATACGAGCAGTACTTC. Its protein product is CASSQAWTALYEQYF.

The rearrangement joins TRBV9 to TRBJ2-5; 10 bases agree with TRBD2. Germline CDR1 and CDR2: SGDLS and YYNGEE. This CDR3 region has 15 residues. The V and J ends lost 4 bases and 1 base, in that order; junction bases with no gene match: 4. The CDR3 loop is CASSPSGRAQETQYF. In nucleotides, the CDR3 is TGTGCCAGCAGCCCGAGCGGGAGGGCCCAAGAGACCCAGTACTTC.

V and J are TRBV27 and TRBJ1-2; 12 bases align to TRBD1. CDR1 and CDR2 from the germline V gene are MNHEY and SMNVEV (reference sequence). This CDR3 region has 15 residues. The V and J ends lost 10 bases and 3 bases, in that order; junction bases with no gene match: 9. The CDR3 nucleotides read TGTGCCACCTGGGGACAGGGGGCGAGTGACTATGGCTACACCTTC. This codes for CATWGQGASDYGYTF.

V and J are TRBV2 and TRBJ1-6, with 8 bases fitting TRBD1. The CDR3 is 15 amino acids. Germline trimming cut 2 bases from V and 7 bases from J; bases unmatched to any gene: 4. The V gene's germline CDR1 is SNHLY and CDR2 FYNNEI. The CDR3 region is CASSEQGAPNSPLHF. CDR3 nucleotides: TGTGCCAGCAGTGAACAGGGGGCGCCAAATTCACCCCTCCACTTT.

This chain links TRBV4-2 with TRBJ2-6; D is uncertain. This CDR3 is built from 15 residues. V was clipped by 4 bases and J by 0 bases, with 7 bases between them. The germline gives CDR1 LGHNA, CDR2 YNFKEQ. CDR3 in amino acids: CASSPVSSGANVLTF. The DNA of the CDR3 is TGTGCCAGCAGCCCCGTGAGCTCTGGGGCCAACGTCCTGACTTTC.

J is TRBJ2-1 and V is TRBV25-1, with TRBD1 as a possible D gene (6 bases). From germline, CDR1 is MGHDK and CDR2 SYGVNS. With 0 bases removed from V and 0 bases from J, the gap between germline ends came to 12 bases. CDR3 length: 17 residues. In nucleotides, the CDR3 is TGTGCCAGCAGTGAATATCAGGGGCTGAGCTCCTACAATGAGCAGTTCTTC. This codes for CASSEYQGLSSYNEQFF.

V usage is TRBV10-2 and J usage is TRBJ1-5, with a weak D call TRBD1 (6 bases). This CDR3 is 12 amino acids long. Trimming pared 5 bases from V and 12 bases from J, leaving 14 bases between. Germline V gene lookup returns CDR1 WSHSY and CDR2 SAAADI. This chain's CDR3 is CASSPGALGQHF. The CDR3 DNA reads as TGCGCCAGCAGTCCAGGGGCCCTGGGCCAGCATTTT.

V gene TRBV6-5 combines with J gene TRBJ1-5, with a tentative D call TRBD1 (5 bases). The CDR3 extends over 13 amino acids. V was cut by 6 bases and J by 4 bases, with 10 bases left in between. Germline CDR1 is MNHEY and CDR2 is SVGAGI. The CDR3 coding sequence is TGTGCCAGCAGGACGACAGAAAATCAGCCCCAGCATTTT. Residues: CASRTTENQPQHF.

The chain links TRBV29-1 to TRBJ1-1; D possibly corresponds to TRBD1 (6 bases). The CDR3 is 12 amino acids. Germline CDR1 is SQVTM and CDR2 is ANQGSEA. Trimming removed 3 bases at V and 5 bases at J, with 10 bases between. CDR3: CSVEGGLTEAFF. DNA of the CDR3: TGCAGCGTTGAGGGGGGGCTAACTGAAGCTTTCTTT. The whole variable domain, remainder taken from reference TRBV29-1 and TRBJ1-1, is SAVISQKPSRDICQRGTSLTIQCQVDSQVTMMFWYRQQPGQSLTLIATANQGSEATYESGFVIDKFPISRPNLTFSTLTVSNMSPEDSSIYLCSVEGGLTEAFFGQGTRLTVV.

In the case of this clone: The sample contains more than one DNA sequence encoding this CDR3. The CDR3 DNA reads as TGCGCCAGCAGCTTGACTAGCGGGAGGTTTTACGAGCAGTACTTC. Translation: CASSLTSGRFYEQYF. This chain connects TRBV5-1 to TRBJ2-7; TRBD2 agrees at 12 bases. Germline trimming cut 1 base from V and 4 bases from J; bases unmatched to any gene: 3. From germline, CDR1 is SGHRS and CDR2 YFSETQ. The CDR3 covers 15 residues.

V gene TRBV6-6 combines with J gene TRBJ2-7, with D perhaps TRBD1 (5 bases). Trimming stripped 4 bases from V and 6 bases from J, with 13 bases between. The CDR3 extends over 13 amino acids. The V gene's germline CDR1 is MNHNY and CDR2 SVGAGI (reference sequence). CDR3: CASSFLGVGEQYF. CDR3 sequence (DNA): TGTGCCAGCAGTTTTCTAGGGGTGGGCGAGCAGTACTTC.

The rearrangement joins TRBV7-3 to TRBJ1-1; D remains unclear. From germline, CDR1 is SGHTA and CDR2 FQGTGA. The length of the CDR3 is 13 residues. V was pared by 2 bases and J by 1 base, with 5 bases between. In DNA form, the CDR3 reads TGTGCCAGCAGCTTACGACAGAACACTGAAGCTTTCTTT. This sequence encodes CASSLRQNTEAFF.

This clone was counted once. The chain joins TRBV4-3 to TRBJ2-1; D not resolved. Trimming left V 4 bases short and J 4 bases short, with 2 bases between. CDR3 length: 11 amino acids. Germline V gene lookup returns CDR1 LGHNA and CDR2 YSLEER. CDR3: CASSLYNEQFF. The CDR3 DNA is TGCGCCAGCAGCCTATACAATGAGCAGTTCTTC.

The rearrangement links TRBV3-1 (or the pseudogene TRBV3-2) to TRBJ1-1; D is unclear. The V end lost 1 base, the J end lost 5 bases, and 2 bases lay between the germline ends. The CDR3 sequence is 11 residues long. Germline V gene lookup returns CDR1 LGHDT and CDR2 YNNKEL (reference sequence). The CDR3 region is CASSQATEAFF. The DNA for the CDR3 is TGTGCCAGCAGCCAAGCGACTGAAGCTTTCTTT.

This chain's CDR3 is CASSGGDGGTDTQYF. The CDR3 DNA sequence: TGTGCCAGTAGCGGCGGGGACGGCGGTACAGATACGCAGTATTTT. The chain employs TRBV19 and TRBJ2-3, with a possible D match to TRBD2 (6 bases). Germline assignment: CDR1 LNHDA and CDR2 SQIVND (reference sequence). CDR3 length: 15 amino acids. Trimming took 6 bases from V and 3 from J, leaving 16 bases between them.

The chain uses TRBV5-1 and TRBJ2-3; 8 positions agree with TRBD2. The CDR3 has 15 amino acids. The germline CDR1 and CDR2 sequences are SGHRS and YFSETQ. With 5 bases clipped from V and 1 base from J, the junction kept 6 bases outside the gene matches. The CDR3 nucleotides read TGCGCCAGCAGGATGGGACTAGTGGGCACAGATACGCAGTATTTT. Translating it yields CASRMGLVGTDTQYF.

The V and J genes are TRBV4-1 and TRBJ1-6; 9 bases align to TRBD1. The V segment lost 4 bases and the J segment 6 bases; nucleotides outside the gene matches: 19. Looked up from germline, CDR1 is MGHRA and CDR2 is YSYEKL. The CDR3 loop spans 20 amino acids. CDR3 bases: TGCGCCAGCAGCCGCCTGAATGGACAGGGGCCGCGCTTACCTAATTCACCCCTCCACTTT. This gives the protein CASSRLNGQGPRLPNSPLHF.

V gene TRBV28 combines with J gene TRBJ1-1; no clear D gene. The CDR3 has 11 residues. Between the trimmed V and J ends, which lost 6 bases and 6 bases, there was a span of 8 bases. The germline V gene has CDR1 MDHEN and CDR2 SYDVKM. This CDR3 reads CASRALPEAFF. CDR3 nucleotide sequence: TGTGCCAGCAGAGCCCTCCCTGAAGCTTTCTTT.

This chain uses TRBV21-1 with TRBJ2-7; the table's D call of TRBD1 was not tested on the DNA. TRBV21-1 is a pseudogene. This CDR3 comprises 15 residues. This chain's CDR3 is CASSSRTGTTYEQYF. For the CDR3, the DNA is TGTGCCAGCAGCTCCCGGACAGGGACCACCTACGAGCAGTACTTC.

The V gene is TRBV21-1, the J gene TRBJ2-5; whether TRBD2, the table's D call, matches the DNA was not checked. TRBV21-1 is an annotated pseudogene. The CDR3 sequence is 13 residues long. CDR3 sequence reads: CASSLAGVKTQYF. The CDR3 bases are TGTGCCAGCAGCCTAGCGGGAGTCAAGACCCAGTACTTC.

The gene calls are TRBV9 and TRBJ2-7; possibly TRBD1 for D (6 bases). The CDR3 totals 12 residues. Trimming left V 7 bases short and J 2 bases short, with 10 bases between. CDR1 and CDR2 from the germline V gene are SGDLS and YYNGEE. CDR3 DNA sequence: TGTGCCAGCGGGGGCTCCCCCTACGAGCAGTACTTC. This sequence encodes CASGGSPYEQYF.

J is TRBJ2-5 and V is TRBV28, with 10 bases fitting TRBD2. Germline loops: CDR1 MDHEN, CDR2 SYDVKM. Unmatched junction bases numbered 19, after V lost 4 bases and J lost 5 bases. The CDR3 extends over 19 amino acids. CDR3 nucleotide sequence: TGTGCCAGCAGTTCCAACGGACTAATACTAGCGGGAAGGGGGGAGACCCAGTACTTC. Encoded protein: CASSSNGLILAGRGETQYF.

This chain joins TRBV7-2 and TRBJ2-1; 10 bases line up with TRBD1. V trimming: 1 base; J trimming: 5 bases; junction bases outside the gene matches: 2. Germline CDR1 SGHTA, CDR2 FQGNSA. This CDR3 has 15 amino acids. CDR3 sequence: CASSLVGTGDNEQFF. DNA for the CDR3: TGTGCCAGCAGCTTAGTCGGGACAGGGGACAATGAGCAGTTCTTC.

In its sample, this clone was seen a few times. The chain carries TRBV10-1 and TRBJ2-1, with D possibly TRBD1 on 5 matching bases. Between the trimmed V and J ends, which lost 1 base and 0 bases, there was a span of 10 bases. The germline V gene encodes CDR1 WNHNN and CDR2 SYGVQD (reference sequence). The CDR3 is 16 residues long. CDR3 sequence reads: CASSEFQGSSYNEQFF. For the CDR3, the DNA is TGCGCCAGCAGTGAGTTTCAGGGTAGCTCCTACAATGAGCAGTTCTTC.

CDR3 DNA sequence: TGCGCCAGCAGCCTCCGGGACAGGGGGAGCTATGGCTACACCTTC. Encoded protein: CASSLRDRGSYGYTF. The rearrangement uses TRBV5-1 and TRBJ1-2, with 11 nucleotides matching TRBD1. This CDR3 spans 15 amino acids. J gave up 4 bases and V 4 bases, and 6 bases lay outside the gene matches. Germline CDR1 and CDR2: SGHRS and YFSETQ.